Following are 5 T cell receptor beta chains from one sample sequenced in a study of OX40 agonist ivuxolimab in advanced cancers. Profiled with immunoSEQ multiplex PCR; TCRdb holds only in-frame clones, not every one. The table includes around 99,000 clones, 90% detected once. Material: CD4+ or CD8+ T cells sorted from blood, obtained in a trial of the OX40 agonist ivuxolimab. These receptor sequences come from an adult with an advanced solid tumor such as melanoma, head and neck, liver or kidney cancer.

The rearrangement uses TRBV9 and TRBJ2-1; maybe TRBD1 (5 bases). Per germline, CDR1 SGDLS and CDR2 YYNGEE. Trimming removed 2 bases at V and 1 base at J, with 10 bases between. This CDR3 has 15 residues. The CDR3 sequence: CASSVLGASYNEQFF. The CDR3 DNA follows: TGTGCCAGCAGCGTCTTAGGGGCTTCCTACAATGAGCAGTTCTTC.

The chain uses TRBV10-1 and TRBJ1-1; 7 bases align to TRBD1. Per the germline V gene, CDR1 is WNHNN and CDR2 is SYGVQD (reference sequence). The trim removed 6 bases at V and 4 bases at J, leaving 5 bases unmatched. The CDR3 spans 13 residues. The CDR3: CASSRQGVTEAFF. The CDR3 nucleotides read TGCGCCAGCAGCCGACAGGGAGTCACTGAAGCTTTCTTT.

The V call is TRBV5-1, the J call TRBJ2-6, with D hard to call. V was pared by 2 bases and J by 0 bases, with 6 bases between. Germline-derived CDR1 and CDR2 are SGHRS and YFSETQ. This CDR3 is 15 amino acids long. CDR3 bases: TGCGCCAGCAGCTTCACGAGCTCTGGGGCCAACGTCCTGACTTTC. This encodes CASSFTSSGANVLTF.

This chain connects TRBV5-1 to TRBJ1-1, with D unresolved. V was clipped by 4 bases and J by 0 bases, with 10 bases between them. From germline, CDR1 is SGHRS and CDR2 YFSETQ. The CDR3 length is 14 residues. CDR3 region: CASSPVMVNTEAFF. CDR3 nucleotides: TGCGCCAGCAGCCCGGTCATGGTGAACACTGAAGCTTTCTTT.

This clone showed up just a few times. The V call is TRBV14, the J call TRBJ1-1, with 8 bases that match TRBD1. The J segment lost 0 bases and the V segment lost 4 bases, leaving 4 bases of the junction unmatched. Germline V gene data show CDR1 as SGHDN and CDR2 as FVKESK. The CDR3 length is 15 residues. CDR3 sequence (DNA): TGTGCCAGCAGCCGACGGACAGGGTTGAACACTGAAGCTTTCTTT. As protein: CASSRRTGLNTEAFF.